What follows describes a single TCR beta chain. The data are from a study of T cell changes during pregnancy in multiple sclerosis. Germline V CDR1 and CDR2: MNHEY, SMNVEV (reference sequence). The CDR3 length is 16 residues. Trimming took 5 bases from V and 7 from J; bases not matched to a gene: 17. TCRdb keeps only in-frame clones here, not all; method: immunoSEQ multiplex PCR. The data show tens of thousands of clones, around 90% seen once. Specimen: CD4+ T cells from peripheral blood mononuclear cells, collected in the third trimester of pregnancy. This sequence originates from a female donor with multiple sclerosis, enrolled in a pregnancy study. This chain links TRBV27 with TRBJ2-7, with 7 bases lining up with TRBD1. This CDR3 reads CASSSRKTGPLEEQYF. The CDR3 DNA sequence: TGTGCCAGCAGTAGCAGGAAGACAGGGCCACTCGAGGAGCAGTACTTC.